Shown below are 5 T cell receptor beta chains from a single sample sequenced in a study of blood T cell repertoires in COVID-19. Libraries were prepared by immunoSEQ multiplex PCR; TCRdb keeps only in-frame clonotypes and omits some of them. The sample consists of around 250,000 clones, roughly 80% of them appearing once. Material: peripheral blood. The receptors originated from a man aged 45 to 65 with active or convalescent COVID-19.

V is TRBV6-2 or TRBV6-3 and J is TRBJ2-3, with TRBD1 matching 10 bases. After removal of 0 bases from V and 8 bases from J, the junction contained 14 bases not matched to a gene. Germline CDR1 is MNHEY and CDR2 is SVGEGT. The CDR3 sequence is 18 residues long. Written as DNA, the CDR3 is TGTGCCAGCAGTTACTCGGGACAGGGGAGTCCCAGGCAGATTACGCAGTATTTT. Translated: CASSYSGQGSPRQITQYF.

The chain couples TRBV29-1 to TRBJ1-4; D gene unclear. Trimming stripped 6 bases from V and 0 bases from J, with 11 bases between. Looked up from germline, CDR1 is SQVTM and CDR2 is ANQGSEA. This CDR3 region has 14 residues. The CDR3 loop is CSVATDATNEKLFF. The CDR3 DNA reads TGCAGCGTCGCTACAGATGCAACTAATGAAAAACTGTTTTTT.

This chain uses TRBV11-2 with TRBJ2-1; the D gene is possibly TRBD1 (6 bases). Per the germline V gene, CDR1 is SGHAT and CDR2 is FQNNGV. The CDR3 extends over 15 amino acids. Trimming pared 1 base from V and 7 bases from J, leaving 14 bases between. CDR3 sequence (DNA): TGTGCCAGCAGCTTAGTGGGTTGGGGGCGGAATGAGCAGTTCTTC. This codes for CASSLVGWGRNEQFF.

The chain carries TRBV28 and TRBJ1-5; 7 positions agree with TRBD1. The junction had 12 bases not matched to a gene; V was cut back by 7 bases and J by 0 bases. Germline loops: CDR1 MDHEN, CDR2 SYDVKM. The CDR3 totals 17 residues. DNA of the CDR3: TGTGCCAGCAAACTCCTCACGGGGACAGATAGCAATCAGCCCCAGCATTTT. Translating gives CASKLLTGTDSNQPQHF.

This clone is a singleton in its sample. This chain uses TRBV10-3 with TRBJ2-2; 9 positions agree with TRBD1. Germline values: CDR1 ENHRY, CDR2 SYGVKD. V gave up 8 bases and J gave up 6 bases; unmatched junction bases: 7. The CDR3 runs to 14 residues. CDR3 in amino acids: CAIRKGQGSGELFF. The CDR3 DNA reads TGTGCCATCCGGAAGGGACAGGGATCCGGGGAGCTGTTTTTT.